The clone carrying this T cell receptor beta chain has only a few counts. This sample was taken from a study of T-cell memory formation after mild COVID-19. TCRdb re-called the 5' RACE reads through MiXCR, storing one row per CDR3 protein. Of around 320,000 distinct CDR3 sequences listed, over 25% were seen once; the top ten hold approximately 15%. CDR3 length equals 15 residues. Trimming cost V 0 bases and J 7 bases, with 15 bases left between them. Germline CDR1 is LGHNA and CDR2 is YNFKEQ. The clonotype was recovered from an adult woman who had mild COVID-19 (a few samples of this study predate the infection). Cell type and time point are not known. Sequencing input: PBMCs or a T cell subset sorted from them (not recorded which). J is TRBJ1-2 and V is TRBV4-2, with D perhaps matching TRBD1 (6 bases). CDR3 sequence: CASSQDWQGKGGYTF. The CDR3 DNA is TGTGCCAGCAGCCAAGATTGGCAGGGGAAGGGTGGCTACACCTTC.